Described below is a single T cell receptor (beta chain) sequence and its context. The antigen is unknown. This record belongs to a study of OX40 agonist ivuxolimab in advanced cancers. About the study: Treatment of patients was with ivuxolimab, an agonistic anti-OX40 (CD134) antibody. The study enrolled dose-escalation patients with hepatocellular carcinoma, melanoma, renal cell or head and neck cancer.

Study results and limitations: In CD8+ T cells, expanded clones were on average more numerous than in CD4+. Clones of CD4+ and CD8+ blood T cells grew by week 6 at doses of 0.1 to 3.0 mg/kg.

Sequenced by immunoSEQ multiplex PCR; TCRdb stores in-frame clones only, minus some. The sample has under 50,000 clones, more than 85% seen once. Germline V gene sequence: CDR1 MNHNS, CDR2 SASEGT. The germline V and J ends were trimmed by 4 bases and 1 base, with 7 bases remaining between them. The CDR3 totals 13 residues. V usage is TRBV6-1 and J usage is TRBJ1-1, with D maybe TRBD1 (5 bases). The sequence derives from an adult with an advanced solid tumor such as melanoma, head and neck, liver or kidney cancer. This specimen consisted of CD4+ or CD8+ T cells sorted from blood, obtained in a trial of the OX40 agonist ivuxolimab. The CDR3 sequence is CASSGGGNTEAFF. The CDR3 DNA is TGTGCCAGCAGTGGGGGGGGGAACACTGAAGCTTTCTTT.